One and the same sample provided the 32 T cell receptor beta chains below, sequenced in a study of human T cells and chemical hapten exposure. One entry per CDR3 protein, called by TCRdb with MiXCR from the RACE reads. The sample lists around 330,000 distinct CDR3 sequences; 5.5% were seen once. Described time point: pre-sensitization, week 0. Noted treatment: therapeutic diphenylcyclopropenone sensitization with weekly scalp DPC. This specimen consisted of whole blood, obtained in connection with sensitization to the hapten diphenylcyclopropenone (DPC). These receptors originate from a woman between 18 and 29 years old with alopecia areata. Some clones in this sample may be carry-over from other donors' samples.

The genes are TRBV6-1 and TRBJ2-3; D gene ambiguous. Germline V CDR1 and CDR2: MNHNS, SASEGT. There are 15 residues in the CDR3. Trimming shortened V by 6 bases and J by 6 bases, and 19 bases separated the two germline ends. Here the CDR3 reads CASRADWGSQDTQYF. The CDR3 DNA reads TGTGCCAGCAGGGCCGACTGGGGTTCACAGGATACGCAGTATTTT.

The chain links TRBV6-2 or TRBV6-3 to TRBJ1-1; D gene ambiguous. This CDR3 has 13 residues. Trimming removed 6 bases from V and 3 bases from J, with 11 bases in between. Per germline, CDR1 MNHEY and CDR2 SVGEGT. Written as DNA, the CDR3 is TGTGCCAGCAGCAGACGAACCGACACTGAAGCTTTCTTT. Translated, it gives CASSRRTDTEAFF.

Ten or more counts support this clonotype. The rearrangement uses TRBV27 and TRBJ2-3; D is unresolved. Germline V gene lookup returns CDR1 MNHEY and CDR2 SMNVEV (reference sequence). V shed 3 bases and J shed 1 base, with 8 bases lying between them. The CDR3 runs to 14 residues. As DNA, the CDR3 is TGTGCCAGCAGTTTCTATAGCCGCACAGATACGCAGTATTTT. Translated: CASSFYSRTDTQYF.

The chain joins TRBV20-1 to TRBJ2-3; TRBD2 aligns across 8 bases. The CDR3 covers 16 residues. Germline-derived CDR1 and CDR2 are DFQATT and SNEGSKA (reference sequence). V lost 0 bases, J lost 0 bases, and 5 bases stayed unmatched. CDR3 bases: TGCAGTGCTAGAGATTTAACGGGGGGGAGCACAGATACGCAGTATTTT. It specifies CSARDLTGGSTDTQYF.

A remark on this clonotype: Its ends do not fully match the called genes, so a read error is possible. V usage is TRBV7-7 and J usage is TRBJ2-3, with 8 bases fitting TRBD1. The CDR3 loop spans 15 amino acids. Germline CDR1 SSHAT, CDR2 FNYEAQ (reference sequence). The CDR3 protein is CASSRGQGRADTQYF. CDR3 DNA sequence: TGTGCTAGCAGCCGAGGACAGGGTAGGGCAGATACGCAGTATTTT. The full variable domain, with the rest looked up from reference TRBV7-7 and TRBJ2-3, is GAGVSQSPRYKVTKRGQDVTLRCDPISSHATLYWYQQALGQGPEFLTYFNYEAQPDKSGLPSDRFSAERPEGSISTLTIQRTEQRDSAMYRCASSRGQGRADTQYFGPGTRLTVL.

This clonotype was counted ten times or more. The J gene is TRBJ2-6, the V gene TRBV20-1; D is unclear. Looked up from germline, CDR1 is DFQATT and CDR2 is SNEGSKA (reference sequence). V was trimmed by 1 base and J by 0 bases, leaving 10 bases between them. The CDR3 covers 16 residues. For the CDR3, the DNA is TGCAGTGCTAGAGCTACAGCCTTCTCTGGGGCCAACGTCCTGACTTTC. Translating gives CSARATAFSGANVLTF.

This clonotype was seen ten or more times. The chain carries TRBV2 and TRBJ1-5; D not resolved. The V gene lost 6 bases and the J gene lost 0 bases, with 15 bases spanning the gap. CDR1 SNHLY and CDR2 FYNNEI come from the germline V gene. The CDR3 sequence is 16 residues long. CDR3 sequence reads: CASSPGPMYSNQPQHF. The CDR3, as DNA: TGTGCCAGCAGCCCTGGACCCATGTATAGCAATCAGCCCCAGCATTTT.

This chain joins TRBV10-3 and TRBJ2-5, with D uncertain. The CDR3 is 11 amino acids. The V gene lost 3 bases and the J gene lost 4 bases, with 3 bases spanning the gap. Germline lookup yields CDR1 ENHRY and CDR2 SYGVKD. DNA of the CDR3: TGTGCCATCAGTGATGTAGAGACCCAGTACTTC. This sequence encodes CAISDVETQYF.

The CDR3 nucleotides are TGTGCCAGCAGCTGGACAGGGACGTCCTACGAGCAGTACTTC. It encodes CASSWTGTSYEQYF. This rearrangement joins TRBV5-4 to TRBJ2-7; TRBD1 agrees at 8 bases. CDR3 size: 14 residues. Germline V CDR1 and CDR2: SGHNT, YYREEE (reference sequence). V was clipped by 3 bases and J by 1 base; unmatched bases: 3.

This clonotype was detected ten times or more. The V and J genes are TRBV28 and TRBJ1-6; TRBD1 matches at 9 bases. Germline V gene lookup returns CDR1 MDHEN and CDR2 SYDVKM. Germline trimming cut 1 base from V and 7 bases from J; bases unmatched to any gene: 17. This CDR3 contains 20 residues. The CDR3 coding sequence is TGTGCCAGCAGTTTATCGGTCGGGACAGGGAGAGCTATCGGGAATTCACCCCTCCACTTT. Residues: CASSLSVGTGRAIGNSPLHF.

This clonotype was counted a few times. The genes are TRBV4-1 and TRBJ1-4, with TRBD1 as a possible D gene (5 bases). CDR1 MGHRA and CDR2 YSYEKL come from the germline V gene. This CDR3 contains 13 residues. With 8 bases removed from V and 0 bases from J, the gap between germline ends came to 7 bases. The CDR3 here is CASQGATNEKLFF. CDR3 nucleotide sequence: TGCGCCAGCCAGGGAGCAACTAATGAAAAACTGTTTTTT.

The sample holds a few counts of this clonotype. The rearrangement uses TRBV6-2 or TRBV6-3 and TRBJ1-5; D unresolved. The CDR3 consists of 16 residues. Per germline, CDR1 MNHEY and CDR2 SVGEGT. V lost 2 bases and J lost 1, with 12 bases in between. CDR3 in DNA: TGTGCCAGCAGTTACGGGTCCGAGGACAGCAATCAGCCCCAGCATTTT. Translated: CASSYGSEDSNQPQHF.

This clonotype appeared many times. The rearrangement links TRBV4-3 to TRBJ2-3, with D unresolved. V shed 0 bases and J shed 5 bases, with 9 bases lying between them. The CDR3 runs 14 residues. Germline CDR1 is LGHNA and CDR2 is YSLEER. CDR3 amino acids: CASSQEIVRDTQYF. The DNA for the CDR3 is TGCGCCAGCAGCCAAGAAATCGTCAGAGATACGCAGTATTTT.

This clonotype was counted many times. The rearrangement links TRBV20-1 to TRBJ2-4; D gene uncertain. Trimming pared 4 bases from V and 1 base from J, leaving 11 bases between. Germline V lookup: CDR1 DFQATT, CDR2 SNEGSKA (reference sequence). The length of the CDR3 is 14 residues. The CDR3, as DNA: TGCAGTGCTATTGTGGGTTCTGCCAAAAACATTCAGTACTTC. Amino acid sequence: CSAIVGSAKNIQYF.

The chain is built from TRBV5-1 and TRBJ1-1; 8 nucleotides line up with TRBD1. Trimming took 0 bases from V and 8 from J; bases not matched to a gene: 9. The CDR3 is 15 amino acids. Germline-derived CDR1 and CDR2 are SGHRS and YFSETQ. The CDR3 sequence is CASSLALDRAYEAFF. The CDR3 DNA sequence: TGCGCCAGCAGCTTGGCCCTGGACAGGGCCTACGAAGCTTTCTTT. Variable domain in full (rest from reference TRBV5-1 and TRBJ1-1): KAGVTQTPRYLIKTRGQQVTLSCSPISGHRSVSWYQQTPGQGLQFLFEYFSETQRNKGNFPGRFSGRQFSNSRSEMNVSTLELGDSALYLCASSLALDRAYEAFFGQGTRLTVV.

This clonotype has at least ten counts. This chain joins TRBV5-5 and TRBJ1-2; 10 nucleotides line up with TRBD1. This CDR3 has 17 residues. The V segment lost 4 bases and the J segment 2 bases; nucleotides outside the gene matches: 11. From germline, CDR1 is SGHKS and CDR2 YYEKEE (reference sequence). The CDR3 DNA follows: TGTGCCAGCAGCCTGGGCTTCGGGACAGGGGCCAACTATGGCTACACCTTC. This encodes CASSLGFGTGANYGYTF.

This clonotype has at least ten counts. The chain has TRBV5-4 and TRBJ1-6, with D unclear. This CDR3 contains 15 residues. The V end was cut by 2 bases, the J end by 5 bases, with 11 bases between. CDR1 and CDR2 from the germline V gene are SGHNT and YYREEE (reference sequence). In nucleotides, the CDR3 is TGTGCCAGCAGCTTTGACCCGGTTAATAATTCACCCCTCCACTTT. Amino acids: CASSFDPVNNSPLHF. Based on the CDR3 plus reference TRBV5-4 and TRBJ1-6, the full variable domain is ETGVTQSPTHLIKTRGQQVTLRCSSQSGHNTVSWYQQALGQGPQFIFQYYREEENGRGNFPPRFSGLQFPNYSSELNVNALELDDSALYLCASSFDPVNNSPLHFGNGTRLTVT.

This clonotype came up many times. The chain couples TRBV2 to TRBJ1-4; D unresolved. The CDR3 runs to 14 residues. The germline gives CDR1 SNHLY, CDR2 FYNNEI. V lost 4 bases to trimming and J lost 7 bases, with 13 bases between them. In DNA form, the CDR3 reads TGTGCCAGCAGTGTGGCAGAAGGTTTTGAAAAACTGTTTTTT. Amino acid sequence: CASSVAEGFEKLFF.

This clonotype has a count of ten or more. The chain has TRBV14 and TRBJ1-1; perhaps TRBD1 as D (6 bases). The CDR3 extends over 18 amino acids. Trimming removed 1 base from V and 5 bases from J, with 23 bases in between. Germline lookup yields CDR1 SGHDN and CDR2 FVKESK. The CDR3 spells CASSQAAPNWGARTEAFF. The CDR3 DNA reads TGTGCCAGCAGCCAAGCCGCGCCGAATTGGGGGGCGAGGACTGAAGCTTTCTTT. The full variable domain, in which reference TRBV14 and TRBJ1-1 provide the parts outside the CDR3, is EAGVTQFPSHSVIEKGQTVTLRCDPISGHDNLYWYRRVMGKEIKFLLHFVKESKQDESGMPNNRFLAERTGGTYSTLKVQPAELEDSGVYFCASSQAAPNWGARTEAFFGQGTRLTVV.

The V and J genes are TRBV12-3 or TRBV12-4 and TRBJ2-1; D is perhaps TRBD2 (5 bases). Trimming stripped 3 bases from V and 2 bases from J, with 8 bases between. CDR3 length equals 14 residues. CDR3 nucleotides: TGTGCCAGCAGTTTCCCCGGGGCCTACAATGAGCAGTTCTTC. Encoded protein: CASSFPGAYNEQFF.

This chain uses TRBV23-1 with TRBJ1-2; weak D call: TRBD1 (5 bases). TRBV23-1 is marked as an open reading frame, function uncertain. Trimming cost V 8 bases and J 7 bases, with 20 bases left between them. The CDR3 consists of 14 residues. This chain's CDR3 is CASPWIRRQPGYTF. CDR3 coding DNA: TGCGCCAGCCCTTGGATACGGAGACAGCCTGGCTACACCTTC.

The CDR3 is CASSQEGRLAGGPDTQYF. The CDR3 region has the DNA TGTGCCAGCAGCCAAGAAGGGCGACTAGCAGGGGGCCCAGATACGCAGTATTTT. The chain has TRBV4-2 and TRBJ2-3; tentative D call: TRBD1 (8 bases). Germline lookup yields CDR1 LGHNA and CDR2 YNFKEQ. This CDR3 spans 18 amino acids. Trimming cost V 0 bases and J 4 bases, with 20 bases left between them.

This clonotype has ten or more counts. The CDR3 bases are TGTGCCAGCAGCTTACGGAGGCAAGAGACCCAGTACTTC. Encoded protein: CASSLRRQETQYF. This rearrangement joins TRBV7-2 to TRBJ2-5; possible D gene TRBD2, 5 bases. V was trimmed by 2 bases and J by 2 bases, leaving 6 bases between them. Germline V CDR1 and CDR2: SGHTA, FQGNSA. The CDR3 sequence is 13 residues long.

This clonotype has a handful of counts. The chain links TRBV20-1 to TRBJ1-5; 7 positions match TRBD1. This CDR3 has 16 residues. Germline lookup yields CDR1 DFQATT and CDR2 SNEGSKA (reference sequence). Trimming removed 3 bases from V and 0 bases from J; junction bases left unmatched: 8. CDR3 protein: CSASEYPGGSNQPQHF. In DNA, the CDR3 is TGCAGTGCTAGCGAATACCCAGGGGGTAGCAATCAGCCCCAGCATTTT.

V and J are TRBV20-1 and TRBJ2-7; D remains ambiguous. With 0 bases removed from V and 1 base from J, the gap between germline ends came to 10 bases. The CDR3 covers 14 residues. Germline V lookup: CDR1 DFQATT, CDR2 SNEGSKA (reference sequence). This chain's CDR3 is CSARDSTFSYEQYF. The CDR3 DNA sequence: TGCAGTGCTAGAGATTCTACCTTTTCCTACGAGCAGTACTTC.

Ten or more counts support this clonotype. The chain joins TRBV6-6 to TRBJ1-1; 12 positions match TRBD1. CDR1 is MNHNY and CDR2 is SVGAGI in the germline V gene (reference sequence). This CDR3 is built from 17 residues. Germline trimming cut 2 bases from V and 2 bases from J; bases unmatched to any gene: 6. The DNA of the CDR3 is TGTGCCAGCAGTTACCTCACCGGGACAGGGGGCAACACTGAAGCTTTCTTT. This codes for CASSYLTGTGGNTEAFF.

This clonotype was counted at least ten times. This chain joins TRBV27 and TRBJ2-2, with 7 bases identical to TRBD1. The CDR3 spans 15 residues. CDR1 MNHEY and CDR2 SMNVEV come from the germline V gene (reference sequence). With V trimmed by 3 bases and J by 5 bases, 6 bases remained unmatched. The CDR3, as DNA: TGTGCCAGCAGTTTTCACAGGGGAGAAACCGGGGAGCTGTTTTTT. As protein: CASSFHRGETGELFF.

The rearrangement joins TRBV7-3 to TRBJ2-3; the D gene could be TRBD1 or TRBD2 (6 bases each). Germline CDR1 is SGHTA and CDR2 is FQGTGA. Trimming pared 3 bases from V and 4 bases from J, leaving 14 bases between. The CDR3 is 15 amino acids. The CDR3 nucleotides are TGTGCCAGCAGCTTTCAAGGGGGGCCAGCAGATACGCAGTATTTT. Protein product: CASSFQGGPADTQYF.

This clonotype was counted many times. The chain carries TRBV6-2 or TRBV6-3 and TRBJ2-3, with 11 positions matching TRBD2. The ends lost 4 bases at V and 4 bases at J; junction bases unmatched: 7. The CDR3 spans 16 residues. Per the germline V gene, CDR1 is MNHEY and CDR2 is SVGEGT. The CDR3 spells CASSWPLAGDSDTQYF. The CDR3 bases are TGTGCCAGCAGTTGGCCACTAGCGGGGGACTCAGATACGCAGTATTTT.

This chain joins TRBV12-3 or TRBV12-4 and TRBJ2-3; 13 bases are a match to TRBD2. V dropped 6 bases and J dropped 4; count of bases not matched to a gene: 7. The CDR3 sequence is 16 residues long. The CDR3 sequence is CASSSGLAGSSDTQYF. CDR3 sequence (DNA): TGTGCCAGCAGCTCGGGACTAGCGGGGTCGTCAGATACGCAGTATTTT.

This clonotype came up a few times. The V gene is TRBV29-1, the J gene TRBJ2-1; D call uncertain. Germline CDR1 SQVTM, CDR2 ANQGSEA. V was shortened by 1 base and J by 0 bases, with 1 base between the two germline ends. This CDR3 contains 12 residues. The CDR3, as DNA: TGCAGCGTTGAAGCCTCCTACAATGAGCAGTTCTTC. It is translated as CSVEASYNEQFF.

This clonotype has a count of ten or more. The CDR3 nucleotides read TGCGCCAGCAGCTTACTGACGGAGAACACTGAAGCTTTCTTT. The encoded protein is CASSLLTENTEAFF. The V and J genes are TRBV5-1 and TRBJ1-1, with D hard to call. Germline V gene data show CDR1 as SGHRS and CDR2 as YFSETQ. Trimming took off 2 bases at V and 1 base at J, with 9 bases between the two ends. The CDR3 runs to 14 residues.